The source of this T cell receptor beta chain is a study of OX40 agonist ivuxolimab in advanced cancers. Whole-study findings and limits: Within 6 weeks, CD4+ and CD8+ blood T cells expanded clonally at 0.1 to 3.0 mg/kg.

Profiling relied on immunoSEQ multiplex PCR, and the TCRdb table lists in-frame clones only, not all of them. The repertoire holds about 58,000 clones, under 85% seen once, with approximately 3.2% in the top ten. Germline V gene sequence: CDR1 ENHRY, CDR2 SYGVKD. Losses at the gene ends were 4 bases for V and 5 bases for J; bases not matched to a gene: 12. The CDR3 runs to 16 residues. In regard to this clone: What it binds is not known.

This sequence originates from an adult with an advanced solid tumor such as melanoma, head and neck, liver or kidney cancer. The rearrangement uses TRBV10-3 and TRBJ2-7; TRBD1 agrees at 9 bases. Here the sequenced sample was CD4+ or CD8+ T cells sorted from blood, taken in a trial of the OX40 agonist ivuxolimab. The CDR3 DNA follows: TGTGCCATCAGTGGACCTCCGGGACAGGGTAGTCACGAGCAGTACTTC. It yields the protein CAISGPPGQGSHEQYF.